This T cell receptor beta chain was captured by sequencing in a study of long-term antiretroviral therapy in people with HIV. For the study at large: By about a decade, the earliest samples predate the 2015 immediate-ART recommendation. Whole-study results and caveats: Comparison with controls showed narrower CDR3 length ranges in HIV repertoires. Neither ART adherence, viral resistance nor therapy changes were documented.

Runs used v3.0 of the immunoSEQ assay and were done at survey level. Repertoires were generated with immunoSEQ multiplex PCR, while TCRdb's copy carries only in-frame clones and drops some. Of 15,000 to 20,000 clones in the sample, around three quarters were seen once. Germline CDR1 reads SGHTA; CDR2 reads FQGTGA. Trimming took off 2 bases at V and 1 base at J, with 9 bases between the two ends. The CDR3 loop spans 15 amino acids. Remarks on this clone: Its antigen is still unknown.

The clonotype was recovered from a woman aged 45 to 65 with HIV. This chain links TRBV7-3 with TRBJ1-3, with D tentatively TRBD1 (6 bases). The input for sequencing was unsorted PBMCs, taken 1.5 years before starting antiretroviral therapy. The CDR3 loop is CASSLQGTSGNTIYF. The CDR3 bases are TGTGCCAGCAGCTTACAGGGGACTTCTGGAAACACCATATATTTT.